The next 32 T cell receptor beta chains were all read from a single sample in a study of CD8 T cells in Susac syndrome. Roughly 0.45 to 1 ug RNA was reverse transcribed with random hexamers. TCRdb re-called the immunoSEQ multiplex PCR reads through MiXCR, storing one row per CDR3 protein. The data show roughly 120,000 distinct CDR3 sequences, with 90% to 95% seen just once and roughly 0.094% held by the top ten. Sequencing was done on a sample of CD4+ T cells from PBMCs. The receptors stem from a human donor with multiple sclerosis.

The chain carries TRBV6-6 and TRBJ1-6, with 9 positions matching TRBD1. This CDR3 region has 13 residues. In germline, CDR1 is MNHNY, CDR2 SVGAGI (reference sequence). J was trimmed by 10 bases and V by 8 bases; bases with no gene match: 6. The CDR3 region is CASVVTGGSPLHF. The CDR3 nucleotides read TGTGCCAGCGTCGTGACAGGGGGATCACCCCTCCACTTT.

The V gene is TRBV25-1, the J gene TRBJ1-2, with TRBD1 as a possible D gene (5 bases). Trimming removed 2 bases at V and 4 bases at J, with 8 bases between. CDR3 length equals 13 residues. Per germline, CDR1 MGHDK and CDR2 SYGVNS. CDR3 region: CASSEQGVYGYTF. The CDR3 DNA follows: TGTGCCAGCAGTGAACAAGGGGTCTATGGCTACACCTTC.

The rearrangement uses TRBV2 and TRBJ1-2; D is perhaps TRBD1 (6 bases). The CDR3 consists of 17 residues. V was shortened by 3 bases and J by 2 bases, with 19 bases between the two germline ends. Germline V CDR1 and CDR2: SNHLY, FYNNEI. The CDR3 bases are TGTGCCAGCAGTGATTCAGTGTTTGCAGGGGCGAACTATGGCTACACCTTC. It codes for CASSDSVFAGANYGYTF.

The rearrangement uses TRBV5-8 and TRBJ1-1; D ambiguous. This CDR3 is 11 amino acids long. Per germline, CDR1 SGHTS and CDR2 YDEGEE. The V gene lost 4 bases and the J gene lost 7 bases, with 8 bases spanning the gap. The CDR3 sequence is CASSPRDEAFF. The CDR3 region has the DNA TGTGCCAGCAGCCCACGAGATGAAGCTTTCTTT.

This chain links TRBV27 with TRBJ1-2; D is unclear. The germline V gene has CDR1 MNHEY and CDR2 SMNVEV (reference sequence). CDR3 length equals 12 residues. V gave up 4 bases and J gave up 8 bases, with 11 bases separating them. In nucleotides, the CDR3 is TGTGCCAGCAGTTCCCTACGCGGAGGCTACACCTTC. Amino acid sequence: CASSSLRGGYTF.

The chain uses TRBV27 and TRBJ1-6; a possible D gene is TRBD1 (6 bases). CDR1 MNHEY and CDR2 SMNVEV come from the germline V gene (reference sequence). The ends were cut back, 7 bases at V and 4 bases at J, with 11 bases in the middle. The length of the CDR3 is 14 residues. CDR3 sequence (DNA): TGTGCCAGCAACCCACAGGGATATAATTCACCCCTCCACTTT. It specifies CASNPQGYNSPLHF.

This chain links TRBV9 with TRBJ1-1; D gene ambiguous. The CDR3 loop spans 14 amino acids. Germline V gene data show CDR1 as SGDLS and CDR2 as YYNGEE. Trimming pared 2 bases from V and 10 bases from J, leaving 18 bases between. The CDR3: CASSVDYSGRAAFF. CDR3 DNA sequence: TGTGCCAGCAGCGTGGACTACTCGGGGAGGGCAGCTTTCTTT.

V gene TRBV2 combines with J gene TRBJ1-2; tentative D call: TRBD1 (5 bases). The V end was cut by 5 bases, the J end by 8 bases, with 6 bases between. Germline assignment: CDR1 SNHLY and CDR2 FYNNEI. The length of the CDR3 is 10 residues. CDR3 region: CASSSGGYTF. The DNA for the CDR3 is TGTGCCAGCAGTTCAGGGGGCTACACCTTC.

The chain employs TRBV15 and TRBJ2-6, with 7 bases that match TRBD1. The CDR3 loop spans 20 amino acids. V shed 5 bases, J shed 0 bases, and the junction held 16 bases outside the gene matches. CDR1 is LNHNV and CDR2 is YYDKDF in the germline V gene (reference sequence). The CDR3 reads CATSGDRPGQRISGANVLTF. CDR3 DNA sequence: TGTGCCACCAGCGGTGATCGGCCGGGACAGCGGATCTCTGGGGCCAACGTCCTGACTTTC.

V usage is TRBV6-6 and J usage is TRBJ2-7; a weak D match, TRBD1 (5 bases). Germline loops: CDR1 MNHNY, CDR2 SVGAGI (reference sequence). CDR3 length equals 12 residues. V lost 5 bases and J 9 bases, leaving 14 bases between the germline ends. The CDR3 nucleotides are TGTGCCAGCAGTACAGGAATCGGGTCGCAGTACTTC. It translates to CASSTGIGSQYF.

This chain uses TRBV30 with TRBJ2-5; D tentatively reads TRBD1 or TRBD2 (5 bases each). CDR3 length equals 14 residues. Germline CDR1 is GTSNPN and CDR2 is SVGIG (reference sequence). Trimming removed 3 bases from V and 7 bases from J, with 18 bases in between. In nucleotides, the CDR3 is TGTGCCTGGAGCGCTCCCGGGACCCTATCGACCCAGTACTTC. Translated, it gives CAWSAPGTLSTQYF.

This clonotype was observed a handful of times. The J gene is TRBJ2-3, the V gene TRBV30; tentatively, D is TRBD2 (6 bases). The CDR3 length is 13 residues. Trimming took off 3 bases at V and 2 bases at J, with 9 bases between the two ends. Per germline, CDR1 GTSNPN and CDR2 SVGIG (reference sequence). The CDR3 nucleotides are TGTGCCTGGAGAAGGGACTCCACAGATACGCAGTATTTT. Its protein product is CAWRRDSTDTQYF.

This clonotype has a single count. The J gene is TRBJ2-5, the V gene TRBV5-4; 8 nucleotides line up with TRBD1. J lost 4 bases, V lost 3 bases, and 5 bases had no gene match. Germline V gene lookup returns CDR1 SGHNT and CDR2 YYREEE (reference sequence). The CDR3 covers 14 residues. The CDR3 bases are TGTGCCAGCAGCTCGACAGGGGCAAGAGAGACCCAGTACTTC. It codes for CASSSTGARETQYF. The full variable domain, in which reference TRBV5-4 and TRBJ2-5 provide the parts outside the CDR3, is ETGVTQSPTHLIKTRGQQVTLRCSSQSGHNTVSWYQQALGQGPQFIFQYYREEENGRGNFPPRFSGLQFPNYSSELNVNALELDDSALYLCASSSTGARETQYFGPGTRLLVL.

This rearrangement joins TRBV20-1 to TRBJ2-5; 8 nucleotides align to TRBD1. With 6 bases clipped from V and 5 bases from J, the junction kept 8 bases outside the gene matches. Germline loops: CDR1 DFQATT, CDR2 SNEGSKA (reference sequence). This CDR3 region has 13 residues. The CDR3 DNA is TGCAGTGCGGATGGACAGGGTGGCGAGACCCAGTACTTC. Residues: CSADGQGGETQYF.

CDR3 in amino acids: CASRRPGGRGTGELFF. The DNA of the CDR3 is TGTGCCAGCAGACGACCGGGGGGGCGAGGCACCGGGGAGCTGTTTTTT. The genes are TRBV6-1 and TRBJ2-2, with TRBD2 matching 8 bases. The CDR3 sequence is 16 residues long. V lost 6 bases to trimming and J lost 4 bases; unmatched junction nucleotides: 10. Germline V gene sequence: CDR1 MNHNS, CDR2 SASEGT.

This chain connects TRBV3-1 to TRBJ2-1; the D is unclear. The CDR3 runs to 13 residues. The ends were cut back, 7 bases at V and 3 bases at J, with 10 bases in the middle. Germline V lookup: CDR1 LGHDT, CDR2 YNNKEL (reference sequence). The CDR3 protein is CASTPLGYNEQFF. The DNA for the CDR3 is TGTGCCAGCACTCCCCTGGGCTACAATGAGCAGTTCTTC.

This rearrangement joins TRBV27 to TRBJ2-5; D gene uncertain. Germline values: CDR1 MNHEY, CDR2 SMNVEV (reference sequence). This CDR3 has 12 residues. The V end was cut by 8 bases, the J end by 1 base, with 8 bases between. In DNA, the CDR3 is TGTGCCAGCCTAACATCCCAAGAGACCCAGTACTTC. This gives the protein CASLTSQETQYF.

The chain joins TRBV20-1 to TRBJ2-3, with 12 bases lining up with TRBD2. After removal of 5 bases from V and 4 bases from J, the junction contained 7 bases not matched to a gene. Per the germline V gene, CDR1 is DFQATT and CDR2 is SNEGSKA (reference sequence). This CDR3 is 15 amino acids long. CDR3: CSALPSGGASDTQYF. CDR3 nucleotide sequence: TGCAGTGCTCTTCCTAGCGGGGGGGCGTCAGATACGCAGTATTTT.

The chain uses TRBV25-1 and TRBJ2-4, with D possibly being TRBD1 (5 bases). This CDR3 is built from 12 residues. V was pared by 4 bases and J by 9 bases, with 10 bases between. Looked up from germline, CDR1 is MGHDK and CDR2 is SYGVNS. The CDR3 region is CASSVTGIIQYF. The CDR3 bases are TGTGCCAGCAGTGTAACAGGAATCATTCAGTACTTC.

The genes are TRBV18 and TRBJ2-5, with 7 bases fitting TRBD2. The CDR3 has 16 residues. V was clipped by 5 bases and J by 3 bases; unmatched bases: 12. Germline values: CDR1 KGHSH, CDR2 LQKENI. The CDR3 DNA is TGTGCCAGCTCATCAGTAGGGTCTAGCGGAAAAGAGACCCAGTACTTC. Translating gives CASSSVGSSGKETQYF.

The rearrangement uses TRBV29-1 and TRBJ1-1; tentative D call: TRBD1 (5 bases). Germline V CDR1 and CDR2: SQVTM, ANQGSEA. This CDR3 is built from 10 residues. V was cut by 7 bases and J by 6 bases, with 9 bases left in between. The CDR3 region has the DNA TGCAGCGGCCGGGACGCTGAAGCTTTCTTT. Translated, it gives CSGRDAEAFF. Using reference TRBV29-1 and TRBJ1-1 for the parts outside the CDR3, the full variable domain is SAVISQKPSRDICQRGTSLTIQCQVDSQVTMMFWYRQQPGQSLTLIATANQGSEATYESGFVIDKFPISRPNLTFSTLTVSNMSPEDSSIYLCSGRDAEAFFGQGTRLTVV.

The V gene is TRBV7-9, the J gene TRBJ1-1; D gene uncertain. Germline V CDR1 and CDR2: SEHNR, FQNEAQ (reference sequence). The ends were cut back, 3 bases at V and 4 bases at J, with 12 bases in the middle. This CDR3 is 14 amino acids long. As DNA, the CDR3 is TGTGCCAGCAGCTTTGCCGGAGGGAGCACTGAAGCTTTCTTT. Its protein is CASSFAGGSTEAFF.

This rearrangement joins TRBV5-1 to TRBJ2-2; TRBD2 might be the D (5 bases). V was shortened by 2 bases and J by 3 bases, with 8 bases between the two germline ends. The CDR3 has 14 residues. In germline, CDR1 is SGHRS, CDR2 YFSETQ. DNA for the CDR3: TGCGCCAGCAGCTTTGAGGGCTACACCGGGGAGCTGTTTTTT. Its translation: CASSFEGYTGELFF.

The CDR3 DNA reads TGCGCCAGCATAGGTCAGGAGACCCAGTACTTC. Protein sequence: CASIGQETQYF. The chain has TRBV5-1 and TRBJ2-5; D call uncertain. This CDR3 has 11 residues. The V and J ends lost 6 bases and 5 bases respectively, with 8 bases between them. Germline V gene sequence: CDR1 SGHRS, CDR2 YFSETQ.

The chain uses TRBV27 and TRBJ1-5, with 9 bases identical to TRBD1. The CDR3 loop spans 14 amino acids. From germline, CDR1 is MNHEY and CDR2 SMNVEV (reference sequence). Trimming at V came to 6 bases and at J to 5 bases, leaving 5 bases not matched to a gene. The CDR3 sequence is CASSPDRGDQPQHF. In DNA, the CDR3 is TGTGCCAGCAGCCCGGACAGGGGCGATCAGCCCCAGCATTTT.

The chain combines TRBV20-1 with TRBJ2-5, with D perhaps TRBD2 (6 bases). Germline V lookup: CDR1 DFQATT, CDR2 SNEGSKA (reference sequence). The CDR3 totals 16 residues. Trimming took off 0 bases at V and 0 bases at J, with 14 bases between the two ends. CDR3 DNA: TGCAGTGCTAGAGATCCCATAGCGGCCTACCAAGAGACCCAGTACTTC. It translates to CSARDPIAAYQETQYF.

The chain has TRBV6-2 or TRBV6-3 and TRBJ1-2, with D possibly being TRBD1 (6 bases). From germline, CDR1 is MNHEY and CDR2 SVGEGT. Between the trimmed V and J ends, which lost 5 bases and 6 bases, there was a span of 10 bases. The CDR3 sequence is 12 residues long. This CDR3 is CASSNYRDGYTF. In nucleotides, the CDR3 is TGTGCCAGCAGTAATTACAGGGATGGCTACACCTTC.

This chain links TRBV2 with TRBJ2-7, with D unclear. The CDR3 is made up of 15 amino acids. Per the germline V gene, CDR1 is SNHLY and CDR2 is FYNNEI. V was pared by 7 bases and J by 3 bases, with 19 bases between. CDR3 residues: CASTLGPGPIYEQYF. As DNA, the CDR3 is TGTGCCAGCACTCTCGGTCCAGGACCTATCTACGAGCAGTACTTC.

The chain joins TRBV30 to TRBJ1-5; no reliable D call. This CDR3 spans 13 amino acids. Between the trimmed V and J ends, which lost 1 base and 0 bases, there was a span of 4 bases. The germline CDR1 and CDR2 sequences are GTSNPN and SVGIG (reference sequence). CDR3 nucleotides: TGTGCCTGGAGTGGGTATAGCAATCAGCCCCAGCATTTT. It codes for CAWSGYSNQPQHF.

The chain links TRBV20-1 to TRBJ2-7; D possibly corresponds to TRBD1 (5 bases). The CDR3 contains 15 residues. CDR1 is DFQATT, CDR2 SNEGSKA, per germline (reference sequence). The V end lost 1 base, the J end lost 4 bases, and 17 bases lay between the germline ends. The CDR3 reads CSARGAPAGIYEQYF. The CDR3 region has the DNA TGCAGTGCTAGAGGGGCCCCAGCAGGGATTTACGAGCAGTACTTC.

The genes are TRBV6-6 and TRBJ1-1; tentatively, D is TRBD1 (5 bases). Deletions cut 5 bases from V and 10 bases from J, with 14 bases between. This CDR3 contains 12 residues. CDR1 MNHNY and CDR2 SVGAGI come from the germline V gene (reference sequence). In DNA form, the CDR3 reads TGTGCCAGCAGTAACCGACAGCATACAGCTTTCTTT. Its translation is CASSNRQHTAFF.

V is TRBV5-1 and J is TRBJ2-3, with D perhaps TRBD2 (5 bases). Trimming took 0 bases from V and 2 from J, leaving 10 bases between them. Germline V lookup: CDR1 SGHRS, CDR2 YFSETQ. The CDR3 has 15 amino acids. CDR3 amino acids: CASSLESGDTDTQYF. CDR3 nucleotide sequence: TGCGCCAGCAGCTTGGAAAGCGGAGACACAGATACGCAGTATTTT.